This T cell receptor beta chain was retrieved from a study of blood T cells in healthy people across ages. Study summary: With template switching, about one barcoded beta molecule was captured per two T cells. Points from the study as a whole: Expanded clonotype shifts may have been confounded, as the donors had an unknown CMV status.

A second PCR of 7 to 11 cycles used a sample-barcoded 5' primer and a J-beta primer mix. A minimum of 3 million CDR3-containing paired-end reads was obtained for each sample. TCRdb re-derived calls from the 5' RACE reads in MiXCR, one entry per CDR3 protein. Seen here are 780,000 or so distinct CDR3 sequences, 25% observed once, and the top ten hold 3% to 4.5%. This clonotype has ten or more counts. Its specificity is unknown. These data also formed part of another study, on T cells of mothers and their children. As that study records: In each mother, TCR beta CDR3 reads exceeded 8 million; in each child, they numbered approximately 3.3 million.

This sequence was found in a boy aged 10-17 years in good health. What was sequenced was blood.

CDR3 residues: CASSYSSPGYEQYF. Here the CDR3 DNA reads TGTGCCAGCAGTTACTCGAGTCCGGGCTACGAGCAGTACTTC. The V gene is TRBV6-2 or TRBV6-3, the J gene TRBJ2-5, with D unclear. The tail of the sequence fits TRBJ2-7 better, so the J call may be wrong. Germline V gene sequence: CDR1 MNHEY, CDR2 SVGEGT. The CDR3 covers 14 residues.